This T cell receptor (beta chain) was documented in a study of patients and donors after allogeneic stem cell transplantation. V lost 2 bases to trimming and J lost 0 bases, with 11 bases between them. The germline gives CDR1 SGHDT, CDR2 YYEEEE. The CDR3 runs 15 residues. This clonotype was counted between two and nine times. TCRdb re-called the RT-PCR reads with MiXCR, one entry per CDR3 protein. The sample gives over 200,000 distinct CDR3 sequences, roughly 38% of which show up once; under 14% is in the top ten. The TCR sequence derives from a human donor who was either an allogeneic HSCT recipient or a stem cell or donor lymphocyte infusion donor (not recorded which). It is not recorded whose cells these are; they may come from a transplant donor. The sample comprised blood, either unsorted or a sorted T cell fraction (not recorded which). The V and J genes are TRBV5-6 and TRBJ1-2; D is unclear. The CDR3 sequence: CASSFIDTTNYGYTF. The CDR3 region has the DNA TGTGCCAGCAGCTTCATCGACACTACTAACTATGGCTACACCTTC. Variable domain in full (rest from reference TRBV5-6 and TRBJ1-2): DAGVTQSPTHLIKTRGQQVTLRCSPKSGHDTVSWYQQALGQGPQFIFQYYEEEERQRGNFPDRFSGHQFPNYSSELNVNALLLGDSALYLCASSFIDTTNYGYTFGSGTRLTVV.